This T cell receptor beta chain derives from a study of beta chain features in type 1 diabetes. For the study at large: Similarity in age, gender and cell yields was seen between patients and healthy donors.

Study-level findings and limits: Among all four CD4+ subsets, Type 1 diabetes patients had TCRB CDR3s that were moderately but significantly shorter.

V lost 4 bases, J lost 9 bases, and 11 bases stayed unmatched. Germline CDR1 reads SGDLS; CDR2 reads YYNGEE. CDR3 length: 15 amino acids. This clone was counted a few times. The antigen is unknown. Investigators reverse transcribed all isolated RNA, so they sequenced expressed TCRB transcripts. Profiled with immunoSEQ multiplex PCR; TCRdb holds only in-frame clones, not every one. Among about 150,000 clones, over 8.5% were seen once, and the ten largest hold roughly 2%. Stem cell-like memory, regulatory, central memory and naive CD4+ cells were sorted via CD45RO/CCR7/CD25/CD127/CD95/CD27. Populations obtained by sorting all exceeded 98% purity.

This receptor was obtained from a man aged 18-30 years in good health. The sample comprised central memory CD4+ T cells from blood. The rearrangement uses TRBV9 and TRBJ2-1; 9 bases match TRBD2. Written as DNA, the CDR3 is TGTGCCAGCAGCCCCGAGGCTAGCGGGGTGGGTGAGCAGTTCTTC. As protein: CASSPEASGVGEQFF.